Each of the 2 T cell receptor beta chains below was sequenced from the same sample in a study of T cell responses to AZD1222 COVID-19 vaccine. Clones were sequenced by immunoSEQ multiplex PCR, and TCRdb holds only the in-frame ones, with some missing. Seen here are about 85,000 clones, about nine tenths observed once, and the top ten hold around 6.7%. The sequenced sample was peripheral blood, obtained on day 0 of AZD1222 vaccination. Receptors originate from an adult in good health.

This chain links TRBV7-9 with TRBJ2-7; no definite D call. V was shortened by 4 bases and J by 7 bases, with 11 bases between the two germline ends. In germline, CDR1 is SEHNR, CDR2 FQNEAQ (reference sequence). The CDR3 is 12 residues long. The CDR3 sequence is CASSSSTSEQYF. The CDR3 bases are TGTGCCAGCAGCTCCTCGACGTCTGAGCAGTACTTC.

The chain uses TRBV24-1 and TRBJ2-5; the D is unclear. V shed 3 bases and J shed 2 bases, with 12 bases lying between them. The CDR3 is 15 amino acids. Germline CDR1 KGHDR, CDR2 SFDVKD. The chain's CDR3 is CATSDRTDPQETQYF. CDR3 in DNA: TGTGCCACCAGTGATCGGACGGATCCTCAAGAGACCCAGTACTTC.